A single T cell receptor (beta chain) is shown here with its context. The record originates from a study of early stage breast cancer tumors. Data came from immunoSEQ multiplex PCR; TCRdb stores just in-frame clones and leaves some out. Among 60,000 to 75,000 clones listed, around 80% were seen once. The sequence was obtained from a person aged 35 to 50 with breast cancer. The source material was blood.

CDR3 DNA sequence: TGTGCCAGCAGCGTAACTAGCCATGAGCAGTTCTTC. It is translated as CASSVTSHEQFF. The chain links TRBV9 to TRBJ2-1; perhaps TRBD2 as D (6 bases). Germline lookup yields CDR1 SGDLS and CDR2 YYNGEE. This CDR3 has 12 residues. The V end lost 1 base, the J end lost 8 bases, and 7 bases lay between the germline ends.